The source of this T cell receptor (beta chain) is a study of response to subunit inactivated influenza vaccine. MiXCR was run by TCRdb on the RT-PCR reads, yielding one entry per CDR3 protein. Of about 830,000 distinct CDR3 sequences listed, less than 20% were seen once; the top ten hold 9.5% to 13%. In its sample, this clonotype was seen many times. Its target is unknown. V lost 2 bases and J lost 4, with 21 bases in between. The CDR3 has 17 amino acids. Germline CDR1 is DFQATT and CDR2 is SNEGSKA (reference sequence). General study findings and limits: New T cells are recruited in small numbers by each seasonal influenza vaccination, according to the authors' suggestion.

This clonotype was sampled from a man aged 50 to 60 who received an inactivated influenza vaccine. The specimen was PBMCs from blood, collected roughly 5 days after vaccination. The rearrangement joins TRBV20-1 to TRBJ2-1; D is uncertain. The CDR3 region has the DNA TGCAGTGCTAGAATGACCCCTGGCGGTAGGGTTTACAATGAGCAGTTCTTC. Its protein is CSARMTPGGRVYNEQFF.